This entry lists 2 T cell receptor beta chains sequenced from one sample in a study of regulatory T cells in long-lasting Graves disease (TCRdb year 2021). Library creation used multiplex PCR. Reads for this sample came from an Illumina HiSeq 4000. To build TCR beta libraries, CDR3 regions were amplified by Arm-PCR using iRepertoire HTBI primers. TCRdb trimmed public reads at Q25 via fastp, called clones via MiXCR and kept in-frame beta chains. Merged by CDR3 protein, the rows form single entries marked with the most common genes and DNA. The sample table shows around 500,000 distinct CDR3 sequences, and about 16% are seen once. Just under 25% of the sample rests with the top ten. The sample's time point label, in plain terms: newly diagnosed GD, antithyroid drugs for less than 3 months. For both TCR sequencing and RNA sequencing, RNA was extracted from PBMCs using TRIzol. This same sample was also taken into another study, of T cells in Graves' hyperthyroidism and ophthalmopathy.

Source: peripheral blood mononuclear cells (PBMCs), taken at new diagnosis, from a patient treated with antithyroid drugs. The source of these receptors is a woman aged 40 to 65 with Graves disease. Donor details come from another sample of the same person, matched by shared clones.

The sample holds a few counts of this clonotype. The rearrangement uses TRBV4-1 and TRBJ2-7; D is possibly TRBD2 (5 bases). Germline-derived CDR1 and CDR2 are MGHRA and YSYEKL. The CDR3 is 14 amino acids. The V end was cut by 4 bases, the J end by 7 bases, with 17 bases between. DNA of the CDR3: TGCGCCAGCAGCCTTCGGGTATCGGAGGTGGAGCAGTACTTC. It specifies CASSLRVSEVEQYF.

The chain recombines TRBV5-5 with TRBJ1-6; D unclear. The CDR3 runs 15 residues. CDR1 is SGHKS, CDR2 YYEKEE, per germline (reference sequence). V was clipped by 2 bases and J by 5 bases, with 11 bases between them. This CDR3 is CASSLLARDNSPLHF. The CDR3 DNA is TGTGCCAGCAGCTTACTGGCTCGGGATAATTCACCCCTCCACTTT.